Listed below are T cell receptor beta chains from one sample, sequenced in a study of control samples from healthy donors and cancer patients. Produced via immunoSEQ multiplex PCR; TCRdb's table is partial and in-frame only. This table holds about 150,000 clones, over 90% found once. Sequencing was performed on blood. The receptors shown here come from a middle-aged man in good health. The conserved cysteine and the conserved F or W are not part of the CDR3 here.

>TRBV23-1
ASSQSLAGGPSDTQY
>TRBV25-1
ASSELGWDAYEQY
>TRBV18
ASSPAAYEQY
>TRBV5-1
ASSLGRYQETQY
>TRBV28
ASSFDRLAGGYEQY
>TRBV9
ASSATGVGNTEAF
>TRBV7-9
ASRTDGSGNTIY
>TRBV6-5
ASSTARDTQY
>TRBV7-8
ASSLGTSGRGEQF
>TRBV7-2
ASSHQTGGYEQF
>TRBV11-2
ASSLDHSYEQY
>TRBV15
ATSRDRGASNQPQH
>TRBV3-1/TRBV3-2
ASSQDYNEQF
>TRBV28
ASRPYTALSYEQY
>TRBV3-1/TRBV3-2
ASSPAGGRETQY
>TRBV4-2
ASSQGGRSNEQF
>TRBV18
ASSDIRVKNTEAF
>TRBV18
ASSAEMNTEAF
>TRBV4-2
ASSQDLLAWAGELF
>TRBV5-1
ASSWGDHEQY
>TRBV6-1
ASSEGTQAYNEQF
>TRBV19
ASSLRGDTEAF
>TRBV27
ASSLPGQGYQPQH
>TRBV5-1
ASSPGGAYEQY
>TRBV5-1
ASSLVGSAYSYNEQF
>TRBV3-1/TRBV3-2
ATQGFGAGGSYEQY
>TRBV2
ASRVAGGPGETQY
>TRBV2
ATHGWMNTEAF
>TRBV28
ASSPDRGGRETQY
>TRBV10-1
ASRLGLNEQF
>TRBV4-1
ASSHPYEKLF
>TRBV18
ASSPPAGQGSYEQY
>TRBV6-5
ASRRTATEPQH
>TRBV18
ASSPHTVNTEAF
>TRBV19
ASSIGGAGTEAF
>TRBV23-1
ASSQELSRDGDYEQY
>TRBV7-9
ASSLVGQNTEAF
>TRBV5-6
ASSSRTGVYQPQH
>TRBV5-1
ASSLRGDDTEAF
>TRBV19
ASSMGRGSYETQY
>TRBV2
ASSVEGVSTDTQY
>TRBV5-1
ASSSSYRGPGGTGELF
>TRBV7-9
ASSSTGLDRANGYT